This T cell receptor beta chain originates from a study of blood T cell repertoires in COVID-19. Study in general: Samples taken during acute and convalescent COVID-19 were collected in the United States, Italy and Spain. PBMCs, B-cell-depleted T cells, or T cells provided the cDNA or gDNA that made up the material.

In this sample, this clone turned up once. Methods used by the authors: Amplification from reference gene primers served as the basis for estimated nucleated cell counts. The method was immunoSEQ multiplex PCR; TCRdb's version includes in-frame clones alone and lacks a portion of them. The D gene and trimming were derived from the DNA, and the V and J assignments and clone size from that table. The sample holds around 300,000 clones, roughly 90% seen once. The clonotype originates from a woman aged 45 to 65 with active or convalescent COVID-19. The sample taken for sequencing was peripheral blood.

The CDR3 reads CASSPSQQNTEAFF. The CDR3, as DNA: TGTGCCAGCTCACCATCCCAACAGAACACTGAAGCTTTCTTT. V gene TRBV18 combines with J gene TRBJ1-1; no clear D gene. Germline V gene data show CDR1 as KGHSH and CDR2 as LQKENI. V lost 2 bases, J lost 1 base, and 8 bases lay in between. This CDR3 contains 14 residues.